The T cell receptor beta chain described here comes from a study of blood T cell repertoires in COVID-19. Germline lookup yields CDR1 SGHKS and CDR2 YYEKEE (reference sequence). V shed 5 bases and J 10 bases; nucleotides not matched to a gene: 5. This CDR3 region has 12 residues. Using immunoSEQ multiplex PCR, the repertoire was profiled, and TCRdb retains in-frame clones only, with some absent. The sample has 210,000 or so clones; under 90% are singletons. This chain joins TRBV5-5 and TRBJ2-1, with 8 nucleotides matching TRBD2. Sample: peripheral blood. The source of this sequence is a man over 45 with acute or convalescent COVID-19. CDR3: CASSSRTSEQFF. In nucleotides, the CDR3 is TGTGCCAGCAGTTCCCGGACTAGCGAGCAGTTCTTC.